This TCR beta chain emerged from a study of T cell repertoires in ileal Crohn's disease. CDR3 length: 14 residues. The V gene's germline CDR1 is SGHRS and CDR2 YFSETQ. Trimming shortened V by 2 bases and J by 4 bases, and 10 bases separated the two germline ends. Time point noted: inflamed ileum from the surgical specimen. The data were produced by immunoSEQ multiplex PCR, yet TCRdb's version contains in-frame clones alone and is incomplete. The sample includes about 18,000 clones, about 78% of them seen just once. This clonotype was obtained from an adult with Crohn's disease. The chain employs TRBV5-1 and TRBJ1-3; D unresolved. What was sequenced was ileal tissue. CDR3 coding DNA: TGCGCCAGCAGCTTAGAGACAATCGGAAACACCATATATTTT. As protein: CASSLETIGNTIYF.